One and the same sample provided the 30 T cell receptor beta chains below, sequenced in a study of tumor and adjacent non-tumor tissue in lung cancer. The library came from three nested PCR rounds adapted from ARM-PCR protocols. TCRdb re-derived calls from the multiplex PCR reads in MiXCR, one entry per CDR3 protein. The sample yields roughly 75,000 distinct CDR3 sequences, roughly 80% seen once. No cell sorting was done before RNA was extracted from the tissue. This non-tumor lung sample came from over 3 cm beyond the tumor edge. The specimen sequenced was distant non-tumor lung tissue. The receptor set was obtained from a man in his sixties with non-small cell lung cancer.

The table lists this clonotype with a few counts. A read error may explain this, as a much larger clone is one base away. The CDR3 region is CSATGGGSTGELFF. The CDR3, as DNA: TGCAGTGCCACGGGCGGGGGGAGCACCGGGGAGCTGTTTTTT. The gene calls are TRBV20-1 and TRBJ2-2; TRBD2 matches at 8 bases. Losses at the gene ends were 6 bases for V and 4 bases for J; bases not matched to a gene: 7. Per the germline V gene, CDR1 is DFQATT and CDR2 is SNEGSKA (reference sequence). The CDR3 extends over 14 amino acids.

Regarding this clonotype: A much larger clone differs from this one at a single base, so this may be a read error. The chain has TRBV7-6 and TRBJ2-1; D remains ambiguous. CDR3 length: 15 amino acids. Germline lookup yields CDR1 SGHVS and CDR2 FNYEAQ. CDR3 nucleotides: TGTGCCAACAGCTCCCCCGCAGCACCATATGATGAGCAGTTCTTC. This gives the protein CANSSPAAPYDEQFF.

This clonotype appeared many times. The rearrangement joins TRBV6-2 or TRBV6-3 to TRBJ2-3; D uncertain. The CDR3 runs to 17 residues. CDR1 and CDR2 (germline): MNHEY, SVGEGT. Between the trimmed V and J ends, which lost 8 bases and 3 bases, there was a span of 24 bases. CDR3 sequence (DNA): TGTGCCAGCGGAGAAGGGCGCCCGAATCCAGAAACAGATACGCAGTATTTT. Translating it yields CASGEGRPNPETDTQYF.

A remark on this clonotype: One end of the junction varies from germline; a read error may be responsible. The chain combines TRBV11-3 with TRBJ2-7; D tentatively reads TRBD1 or TRBD2 (5 bases each). The germline V gene encodes CDR1 SGHNT and CDR2 YENEEA. The CDR3 has 13 residues. CDR3 sequence reads: CASSFDGTYEHYF. CDR3 bases: TGTGCCAGTAGCTTCGACGGGACCTACGAGCACTACTTC. Full variable domain (missing parts from reference TRBV11-3 and TRBJ2-7): EAGVVQSPRYKIIEKKQPVAFWCNPISGHNTLYWYLQNLGQGPELLIRYENEEAVDDSQLPKDRFSAERLKGVDSTLKIQPAELGDSAVYLCASSFDGTYEHYFGPGTRLTVT.

This clonotype was observed a few times. A read error may explain this, as a much larger clone is one base away. The chain combines TRBV20-1 with TRBJ2-4; D is perhaps TRBD2 (5 bases). The V gene's germline CDR1 is DFQATT and CDR2 SNEGSKA (reference sequence). This CDR3 comprises 15 residues. CDR3 sequence reads: CSTRDYARGKNIQYF. DNA of the CDR3: TGCAGTACTAGAGATTATGCTCGGGGCAAAAACATTCAGTACTTC.

As regards this clonotype: The junction does not match germline at one end; this may be a read error. The chain uses TRBV12-3 or TRBV12-4 and TRBJ2-7; 7 positions agree with TRBD1. The CDR3 is 12 amino acids. CDR3 in DNA: TGTGCCAGCAGAGACAGGGCTTACGAGCAGTATTTC. Amino acids: CASRDRAYEQYF.

V is TRBV6-6 and J is TRBJ1-6, with 8 bases that match TRBD1. The CDR3 sequence is 15 residues long. J lost 9 bases, V lost 3 bases, and 7 bases had no gene match. Per the germline V gene, CDR1 is MNHNY and CDR2 is SVGAGI (reference sequence). The CDR3 region is CASSYRTGSISPLHF. The CDR3 DNA is TGTGCCAGCAGTTATCGGACAGGGTCCATTTCACCCCTCCACTTT.

Regarding this clonotype: The final CDR3 position lacks the conserved phenylalanine or tryptophan, pointing to a likely read error. Here the CDR3 DNA reads TGCAGTGATGGATTGGCGGGGGAGGAGACCCAGTACTTA. It specifies CSDGLAGEETQYL. This sequence joins TRBV29-1 and TRBJ2-5; TRBD2 agrees at 7 bases. CDR3 length: 13 residues. Germline V gene sequence: CDR1 SQVTM, CDR2 ANQGSEA.

The sample holds many counts of this clonotype. This chain connects TRBV20-1 to TRBJ2-1; 9 nucleotides align to TRBD2. The germline gives CDR1 DFQATT, CDR2 SNEGSKA (reference sequence). V trimming: 3 bases; J trimming: 7 bases; junction bases outside the gene matches: 7. This CDR3 region has 14 residues. The CDR3 is CSARRLAGKNEQFF. CDR3 bases: TGCAGTGCTAGGAGGCTAGCGGGAAAGAATGAGCAGTTCTTC.

DNA of the CDR3: TGCAGTGCCGAGAGGGCAGGATTTAATAGCAATCAGCCCCAGCATTTT. Translated: CSAERAGFNSNQPQHF. J is TRBJ1-5 and V is TRBV20-1, with no clear D. V dropped 6 bases and J dropped 0 bases, with 18 bases sitting between them. Germline CDR1 DFQATT, CDR2 SNEGSKA (reference sequence). The CDR3 has 16 amino acids.

The chain has TRBV11-2 and TRBJ1-1, with D hard to call. Germline values: CDR1 SGHAT, CDR2 FQNNGV. The V end lost 9 bases, the J end lost 0 bases, and 14 bases lay between the germline ends. This CDR3 is built from 14 residues. The CDR3 here is CASRWIGLNTEAFF. The CDR3 DNA follows: TGTGCCAGTAGATGGATAGGGCTGAACACTGAAGCTTTCTTT.

This clonotype was seen just once. The conserved phenylalanine or tryptophan is not found at the CDR3 terminus, so this likely reflects a read error. The DNA is omitted, as the CDR3 cannot be located on it reliably, and the CDR3 follows TCRdb's listing. V is TRBV6-5 and J is TRBJ2-6; no DNA check was done on the table's D call, TRBD2. Both ends counted, the CDR3 spans 17 residues. Germline values: CDR1 MNHEY, CDR2 SVGAGI. CDR3 in amino acids: CASSLAGASSGANVLIL.

On this clonotype itself: At one boundary the junction diverges from the germline segment, which might be a read error. The chain uses TRBV20-1 and TRBJ2-7, with D maybe TRBD1 (6 bases). This CDR3 is 15 amino acids long. Per the germline V gene, CDR1 is DFQATT and CDR2 is SNEGSKA (reference sequence). CDR3 in amino acids: CSVRGGSSDTYEQYF. The CDR3 DNA follows: TGCAGTGTTAGAGGGGGTAGCTCAGACACCTACGAGCAGTACTTC.

This clonotype has only one observation. Germline is not matched at one junction end, which may reflect a read error. The genes are TRBV7-2 and TRBJ2-2; 9 bases are a match to TRBD2. There are 17 residues in the CDR3. Germline lookup yields CDR1 SGHTA and CDR2 FQGNSA. The chain's CDR3 is CASSLIRREGLMGEMFF. The CDR3 bases are TGTGCCAGCAGCTTAATACGGCGGGAGGGCCTTATGGGGGAGATGTTTTTT.

CDR3 nucleotide sequence: TGTGCCAGCATAGGGACGTGGGATACGCAGTATTTT. This codes for CASIGTWDTQYF. V gene TRBV28 combines with J gene TRBJ2-3; either TRBD1 or TRBD2 may fit D (5 bases each). V was clipped by 7 bases and J by 6 bases, with 11 bases between them. The CDR3 covers 12 residues. Germline V gene sequence: CDR1 MDHEN, CDR2 SYDVKM.

With respect to this clonotype: A much larger clone lies a single base off, so this may be a read error. V gene TRBV4-1 combines with J gene TRBJ1-5, with D perhaps matching TRBD1 (5 bases). The germline V gene has CDR1 MGHRA and CDR2 YSYEKL. The CDR3 runs 17 residues. Here the CDR3 reads CASSQVAGSSRNQSQHF. CDR3 sequence (DNA): TGCGCCAGCAGCCAAGTGGCAGGGTCAAGTCGCAATCAGTCCCAGCATTTT.

Comment on this clonotype: Germline and junction disagree at one end, which may indicate a read error. The chain combines TRBV4-1 with TRBJ2-1; no reliable D call. Per the germline V gene, CDR1 is MGHRA and CDR2 is YSYEKL. CDR3 length: 15 residues. The chain's CDR3 is CASSLVGGRAHEHLF. The CDR3, as DNA: TGCGCCAGCAGCCTGGTGGGCGGAAGGGCCCATGAACATCTCTTC.

As regards this clonotype: One base away lies a much larger clone, so this may be a sequencing read error. The genes are TRBV20-1 and TRBJ1-5; TRBD1 might be the D (6 bases). The germline V and J ends were trimmed by 6 bases and 11 bases, with 20 bases remaining between them. CDR1 and CDR2 from the germline V gene are DFQATT and SNEGSKA (reference sequence). The CDR3 extends over 13 amino acids. CDR3 sequence reads: CSAPQGPGQTQHF. In DNA, the CDR3 is TGCAGTGCCCCTCAGGGGCCCGGACAGACCCAGCATTTT.

Notes on this clonotype: This likely comes from a read error, as the CDR3 has no conserved phenylalanine or tryptophan at its end. The chain links TRBV11-2 to TRBJ1-1; D is unclear. The CDR3 sequence is 14 residues long. Germline CDR1 reads SGHAT; CDR2 reads FQNNGV. For the CDR3, the DNA is TGCGCCAGCGGCTTAGTCGGGAGGGACACTGAAGCTTTCTCT. Translating it yields CASGLVGRDTEAFS.

The V gene is TRBV5-4, the J gene TRBJ2-1; D possibly corresponds to TRBD2 (5 bases). Germline V gene sequence: CDR1 SGHNT, CDR2 YYREEE (reference sequence). Trimming shortened V by 2 bases and J by 7 bases, and 16 bases separated the two germline ends. There are 15 residues in the CDR3. DNA of the CDR3: TGTGCCAGCAGCTTTTCTAGCACCCGAAGAAATGAGCAGTTCTTC. Encoded protein: CASSFSSTRRNEQFF.

V is TRBV5-8 and J is TRBJ2-2; the D call may be TRBD1 or TRBD2 (5 bases each). V was pared by 3 bases and J by 7 bases, with 16 bases between. Germline CDR1 reads SGHTS; CDR2 reads YDEGEE. The CDR3 extends over 15 amino acids. The CDR3 DNA reads TGTGCCAGCAGCTCGCTGGGGGAGAGCAGCGGGGAGCTGTTTTTT. Translating it yields CASSSLGESSGELFF.

This clonotype was counted ten times or more. The chain's CDR3 is CASGGSDGNTGELFF. In DNA form, the CDR3 reads TGCGCCAGCGGGGGCAGTGACGGGAACACCGGGGAGCTGTTTTTT. The chain uses TRBV5-1 and TRBJ2-2, with D possibly being TRBD1 (6 bases). Trimming shortened V by 7 bases and J by 1 base, and 14 bases separated the two germline ends. This CDR3 contains 15 residues. Per the germline V gene, CDR1 is SGHRS and CDR2 is YFSETQ.

Only one count was recorded for this clonotype. A read error is likely, as this CDR3 ends without the conserved phenylalanine or tryptophan. The V gene is TRBV30, the J gene TRBJ2-1, with 9 bases that match TRBD1. Germline lookup yields CDR1 GTSNPN and CDR2 SVGIG (reference sequence). The CDR3 is 16 residues long. The CDR3 loop is CAWSEGTGGAFDEQFS. CDR3 sequence (DNA): TGTGCATGGAGTGAGGGAACAGGGGGCGCGTTCGATGAGCAGTTCTCC.

As concerns this clonotype: This could be a read error, since a much larger clone is one nucleotide away. The chain combines TRBV11-2 with TRBJ1-1; D remains unclear. The CDR3 extends over 14 amino acids. Germline lookup yields CDR1 SGHAT and CDR2 FQNNGV. CDR3 DNA: TGTGCCGGCAGCTTGCTAATGCTGGGAACTGAAGCTTTCTTT. Translated, it gives CAGSLLMLGTEAFF.

Concerning this clonotype: One end of the junction fails to match germline, which may point to a read error. The genes are TRBV20-1 and TRBJ2-7; no definite D call. The germline CDR1 and CDR2 sequences are DFQATT and SNEGSKA (reference sequence). The CDR3 has 12 amino acids. The CDR3 region has the DNA TGCAGTGCTAATTCGGTCACCTACGAGCAGCACTTC. Translation: CSANSVTYEQHF.

Of note for this clonotype: One end of the junction fails to match germline, which may point to a read error. The V gene is TRBV5-6, the J gene TRBJ1-5, with D possibly being TRBD1 (6 bases). Looked up from germline, CDR1 is SGHDT and CDR2 is YYEEEE. This CDR3 has 15 residues. The CDR3: CARSTYQGHRQPLHF. The CDR3 nucleotides read TGTGCCAGAAGCACCTACCAGGGGCACAGGCAGCCCCTGCATTTT.

A word on this clonotype: The junction differs from germline at one of its ends, possibly a read error. The V and J genes are TRBV4-2 and TRBJ2-7, with TRBD1 identical over 7 bases. The CDR3 sequence is 14 residues long. Germline V gives CDR1 LGHNA, CDR2 YNFKEQ. In DNA form, the CDR3 reads TGTACCAGCAACCATTCGGGACAGTCCTACGAGCAGTACTTC. Translation gives CTSNHSGQSYEQYF.

This clonotype was counted between two and nine times. One end of the junction does not line up with germline, which may come from a read error. The J gene is TRBJ1-1, the V gene TRBV12-3 or TRBV12-4; the D is unclear. CDR3 size: 16 residues. The CDR3 DNA sequence: TGTGCTAGCAGTATGGTAGGATTAGGGATGAACACTGAAGCTTTCTTT. Translation gives CASSMVGLGMNTEAFF.

The count of this clonotype is one. A read error may produce the germline difference seen at one junction end. V gene TRBV20-1 combines with J gene TRBJ2-7; 13 positions agree with TRBD2. The CDR3 has 15 amino acids. Germline V CDR1 and CDR2: DFQATT, SNEGSKA (reference sequence). The CDR3 bases are TGCATTGCTAGGGGACTAGCGGGAAGGGAACACGAGCAGTACTTC. Its translation: CIARGLAGREHEQYF.

The V gene is TRBV6-1, the J gene TRBJ2-3; D might be TRBD1 (6 bases). CDR1 is MNHNS and CDR2 is SASEGT in the germline V gene. This CDR3 contains 16 residues. V lost 6 bases, J lost 2 bases, and 18 bases lay in between. CDR3 region: CASSGRQAPNTDTQYF. The CDR3 DNA is TGTGCCAGCAGCGGCCGACAGGCGCCTAACACAGATACGCAGTATTTT.